This T cell receptor (beta chain) was observed in a study of T-cell memory formation after mild COVID-19. For the study at large: TCR clusters were largely donor specific. Study-level findings and limits: The SARS-CoV-2 specificity of second-wave clones reaching peak at day 37 remained unverified.

With 5 bases removed from V and 4 bases from J, the gap between germline ends came to 22 bases. The CDR3 spans 17 residues. From germline, CDR1 is SGHAT and CDR2 FQNNGV. Constant-segment primers and 5'RACE yielded cDNA libraries for TCR alpha and TCR beta, each carrying sample barcodes and UMIs. TCRdb fed the 5' RACE reads into MiXCR, producing one record per CDR3 protein. Of approximately 350,000 distinct CDR3 sequences listed, approximately 12% are singletons. Points on this clonotype: Its specificity is unknown.

The sequencing sample was made of PBMCs or a T cell subset sorted from them (not recorded which). The rearrangement joins TRBV11-2 to TRBJ2-3; possibly TRBD2 for D (7 bases). This sequence was found in a man younger than 30 who had mild COVID-19 (a few samples of this study predate the infection). Cell type and time point are not known. CDR3 bases: TGTGCCAGCAGCCTCTGGGGGGGGGGCCGACCCGCAGATACGCAGTATTTT. Protein sequence: CASSLWGGGRPADTQYF. Full variable domain (rest looked up from reference TRBV11-2 and TRBJ2-3): EAGVAQSPRYKIIEKRQSVAFWCNPISGHATLYWYQQILGQGPKLLIQFQNNGVVDDSQLPKDRFSAERLKGVDSTLKIQPAKLEDSAVYLCASSLWGGGRPADTQYFGPGTRLTVL.